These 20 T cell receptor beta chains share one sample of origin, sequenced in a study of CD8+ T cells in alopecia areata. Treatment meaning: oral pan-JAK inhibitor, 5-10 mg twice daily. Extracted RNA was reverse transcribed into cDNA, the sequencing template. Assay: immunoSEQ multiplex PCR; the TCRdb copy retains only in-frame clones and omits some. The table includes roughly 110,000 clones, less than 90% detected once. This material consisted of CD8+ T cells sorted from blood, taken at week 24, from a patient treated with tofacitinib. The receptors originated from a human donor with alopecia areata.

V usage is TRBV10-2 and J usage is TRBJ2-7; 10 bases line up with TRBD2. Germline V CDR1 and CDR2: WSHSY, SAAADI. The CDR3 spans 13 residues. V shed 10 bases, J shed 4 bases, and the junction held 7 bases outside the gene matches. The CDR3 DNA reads TGCGCCACCAGCGGGGGGGCCGGTTACGAGCAGTACTTC. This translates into CATSGGAGYEQYF.

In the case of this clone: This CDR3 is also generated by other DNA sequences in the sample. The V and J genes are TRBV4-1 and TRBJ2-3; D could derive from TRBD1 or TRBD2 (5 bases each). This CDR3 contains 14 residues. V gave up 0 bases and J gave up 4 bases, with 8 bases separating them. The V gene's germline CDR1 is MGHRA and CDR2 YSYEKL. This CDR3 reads CASSQDMGADTQYF. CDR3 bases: TGCGCCAGCAGCCAAGATATGGGGGCAGATACGCAGTATTTT.

The CDR3 bases are TGTGCCAGCAGCGTTCGACCTGGGTTGTCGGGCGGCGAGCAGTACTTC. It yields the protein CASSVRPGLSGGEQYF. The J gene is TRBJ2-5, the V gene TRBV9; D ambiguous. TRBJ2-7 matches the DNA end more closely, so the J call is doubtful. Germline values: CDR1 SGDLS, CDR2 YYNGEE. This CDR3 is 16 amino acids long.

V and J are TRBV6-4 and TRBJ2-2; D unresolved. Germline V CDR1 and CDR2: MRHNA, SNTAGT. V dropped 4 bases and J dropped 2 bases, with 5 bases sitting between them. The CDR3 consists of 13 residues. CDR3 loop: CASSAENTGELFF. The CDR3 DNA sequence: TGTGCCAGCAGTGCGGAAAACACCGGGGAGCTGTTTTTT.

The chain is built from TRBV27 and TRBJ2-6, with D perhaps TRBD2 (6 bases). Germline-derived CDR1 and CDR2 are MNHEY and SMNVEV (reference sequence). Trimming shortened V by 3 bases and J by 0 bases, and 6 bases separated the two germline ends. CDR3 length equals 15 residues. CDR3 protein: CASSFGGSGANVLTF. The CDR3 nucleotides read TGTGCCAGCAGTTTCGGGGGCTCTGGGGCCAACGTCCTGACTTTC.

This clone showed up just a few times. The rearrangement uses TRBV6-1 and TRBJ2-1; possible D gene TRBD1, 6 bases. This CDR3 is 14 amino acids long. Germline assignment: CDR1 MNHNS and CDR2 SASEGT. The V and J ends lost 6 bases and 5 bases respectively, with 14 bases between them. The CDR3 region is CASREQGFNNEQFF. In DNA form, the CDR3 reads TGTGCCAGCAGGGAACAGGGATTTAACAATGAGCAGTTCTTC.

CDR3 DNA sequence: TGTGCCACCAGCAGACCACATACGGGGGAAACTAACTATGGCTACACCTTC. Its translation is CATSRPHTGETNYGYTF. The chain is built from TRBV15 and TRBJ1-2, with a possible D match to TRBD1 (5 bases). The length of the CDR3 is 17 residues. V gave up 2 bases and J gave up 0 bases, with 16 bases separating them. In germline, CDR1 is LNHNV, CDR2 YYDKDF (reference sequence). Full variable domain (rest looked up from reference TRBV15 and TRBJ1-2): DAMVIQNPRYQVTQFGKPVTLSCSQTLNHNVMYWYQQKSSQAPKLLFHYYDKDFNNEADTPDNFQSRRPNTSFCFLDIRSPGLGDTAMYLCATSRPHTGETNYGYTFGSGTRLTVV.

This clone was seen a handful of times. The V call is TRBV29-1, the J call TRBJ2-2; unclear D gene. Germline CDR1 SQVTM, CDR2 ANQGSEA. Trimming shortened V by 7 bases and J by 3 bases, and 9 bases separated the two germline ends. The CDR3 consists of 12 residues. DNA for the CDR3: TGCAGCGCCTATGGGTACACCGGGGAGCTGTTTTTT. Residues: CSAYGYTGELFF.

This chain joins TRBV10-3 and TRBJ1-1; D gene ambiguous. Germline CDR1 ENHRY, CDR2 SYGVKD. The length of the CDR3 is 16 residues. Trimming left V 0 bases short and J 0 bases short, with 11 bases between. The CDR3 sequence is CAISESMATMNTEAFF. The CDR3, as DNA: TGTGCCATCAGTGAGTCTATGGCAACTATGAACACTGAAGCTTTCTTT.

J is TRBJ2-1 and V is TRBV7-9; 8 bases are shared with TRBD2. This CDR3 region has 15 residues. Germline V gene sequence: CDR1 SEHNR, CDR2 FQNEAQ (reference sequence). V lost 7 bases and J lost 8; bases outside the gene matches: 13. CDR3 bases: TGTGCCAGCATCCACCTGGCGGGGGGCGAACATGAGCAGTTCTTC. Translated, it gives CASIHLAGGEHEQFF.

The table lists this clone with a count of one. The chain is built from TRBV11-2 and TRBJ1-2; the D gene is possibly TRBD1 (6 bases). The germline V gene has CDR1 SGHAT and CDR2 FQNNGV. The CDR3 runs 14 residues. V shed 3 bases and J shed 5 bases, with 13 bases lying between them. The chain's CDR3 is CASSLILGAYGYTF. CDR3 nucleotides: TGTGCCAGCAGCTTGATTCTGGGGGCGTATGGCTACACCTTC.

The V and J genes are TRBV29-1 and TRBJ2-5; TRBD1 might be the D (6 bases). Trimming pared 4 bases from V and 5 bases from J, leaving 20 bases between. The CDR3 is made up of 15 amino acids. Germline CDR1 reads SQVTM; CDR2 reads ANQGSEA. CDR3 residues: CSVVALGQKRETQYF. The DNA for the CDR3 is TGCAGCGTTGTCGCCCTGGGACAAAAGAGGGAGACCCAGTACTTC.

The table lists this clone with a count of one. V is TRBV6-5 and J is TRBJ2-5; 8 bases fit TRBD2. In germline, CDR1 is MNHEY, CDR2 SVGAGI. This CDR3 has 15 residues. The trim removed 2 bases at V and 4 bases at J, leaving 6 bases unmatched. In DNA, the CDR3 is TGTGCCAGCAGTTACGTCGGGACTAGTGGAGAGACCCAGTACTTC. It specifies CASSYVGTSGETQYF.

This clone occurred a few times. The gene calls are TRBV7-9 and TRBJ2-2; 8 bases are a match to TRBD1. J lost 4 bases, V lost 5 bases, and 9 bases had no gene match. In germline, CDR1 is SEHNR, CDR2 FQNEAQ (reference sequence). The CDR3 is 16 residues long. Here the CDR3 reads CASSTPTGAGTGELFF. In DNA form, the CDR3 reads TGTGCCAGCAGCACCCCGACAGGGGCGGGCACCGGGGAGCTGTTTTTT.

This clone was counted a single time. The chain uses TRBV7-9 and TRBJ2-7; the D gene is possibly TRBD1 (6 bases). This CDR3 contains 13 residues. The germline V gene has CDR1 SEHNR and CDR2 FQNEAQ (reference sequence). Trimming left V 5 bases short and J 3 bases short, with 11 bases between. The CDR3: CASSREGDYEQYF. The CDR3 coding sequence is TGTGCCAGCAGCCGTGAGGGGGACTACGAGCAGTACTTC.

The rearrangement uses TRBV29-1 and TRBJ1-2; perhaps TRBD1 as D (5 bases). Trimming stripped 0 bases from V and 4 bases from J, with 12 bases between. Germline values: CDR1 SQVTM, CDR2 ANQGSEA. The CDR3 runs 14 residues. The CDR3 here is CSVEDLTEPYGYTF. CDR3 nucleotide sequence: TGCAGCGTTGAAGATCTGACAGAACCCTATGGCTACACCTTC.

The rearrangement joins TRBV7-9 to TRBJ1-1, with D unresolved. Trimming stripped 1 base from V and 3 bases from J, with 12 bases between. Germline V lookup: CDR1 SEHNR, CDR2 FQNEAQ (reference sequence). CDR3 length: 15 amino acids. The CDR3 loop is CASSLVAVVDTEAFF. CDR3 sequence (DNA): TGTGCCAGCAGCTTAGTAGCAGTGGTGGACACTGAAGCTTTCTTT.

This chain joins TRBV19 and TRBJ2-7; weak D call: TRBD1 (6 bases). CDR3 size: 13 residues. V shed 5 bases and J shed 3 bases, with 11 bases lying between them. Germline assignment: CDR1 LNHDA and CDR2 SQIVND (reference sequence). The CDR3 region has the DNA TGTGCCAGTAGTCCAGGGGTAAACTACGAGCAGTACTTC. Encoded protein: CASSPGVNYEQYF.

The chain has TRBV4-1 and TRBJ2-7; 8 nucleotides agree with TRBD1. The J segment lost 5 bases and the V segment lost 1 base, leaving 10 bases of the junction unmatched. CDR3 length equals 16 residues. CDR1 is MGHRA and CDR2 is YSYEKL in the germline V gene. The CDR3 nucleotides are TGCGCCAGCAGCCAAGTCCCGGACAGGGAGCTTGACGAGCAGTACTTC. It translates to CASSQVPDRELDEQYF.

DNA for the CDR3: TGTGCCAGCAGCTCCAATAGCGGTAGCACAGATACGCAGTATTTT. It encodes CASSSNSGSTDTQYF. This rearrangement joins TRBV7-9 to TRBJ2-3, with D possibly being TRBD2 (6 bases). The CDR3 is 15 residues long. Trimming cost V 4 bases and J 0 bases, with 11 bases left between them. CDR1 SEHNR and CDR2 FQNEAQ come from the germline V gene (reference sequence). Together with reference TRBV7-9 and TRBJ2-3, the CDR3 gives the full variable domain: DTGVSQNPRHKITKRGQNVTFRCDPISEHNRLYWYRQTLGQGPEFLTYFQNEAQLEKSRLLSDRFSAERPKGSFSTLEIQRTEQGDSAMYLCASSSNSGSTDTQYFGPGTRLTVL.